What follows are 17 T cell receptor beta chains derived from one specimen sequenced in a study of T cells in Graves' hyperthyroidism and ophthalmopathy. Amplified TCR beta CDR3 regions derived from RNA transcripts. First-round RT-PCR with HTBI primers amplified the TCR CDR3 region. TCRdb processed the multiplex PCR reads anew with MiXCR; each CDR3 protein has one entry. Of approximately 590,000 distinct CDR3 sequences in the sample, approximately 15% were seen once. The sample was blood. Every receptor here comes from a woman aged 25 to 45 with Graves' hyperthyroidism.

The chain uses TRBV5-5 and TRBJ2-4; tentative D call: TRBD2 (5 bases). The CDR3 consists of 14 residues. CDR1 is SGHKS and CDR2 is YYEKEE in the germline V gene (reference sequence). V dropped 4 bases and J dropped 5 bases, with 13 bases sitting between them. The CDR3 spells CASSLTGSENIQYF. Written as DNA, the CDR3 is TGTGCCAGCAGCCTGACGGGGTCAGAAAACATTCAGTACTTC.

This clonotype has a count of ten or more. The chain recombines TRBV6-1 with TRBJ1-2; TRBD1 agrees at 7 bases. The germline V gene encodes CDR1 MNHNS and CDR2 SASEGT. V dropped 3 bases and J dropped 6; count of bases not matched to a gene: 1. The CDR3 length is 12 residues. The CDR3 DNA reads as TGTGCCAGCAGTGAGCAGGGGGATGGCTACACCTTC. The encoded protein is CASSEQGDGYTF.

This clonotype has only a few counts. In DNA form, the CDR3 reads TGCGCCAGCAGTTCAAACGGACTCCCAGATACGCAGTATTTT. Its protein product is CASSSNGLPDTQYF. The chain couples TRBV10-1 to TRBJ2-3, with D possibly being TRBD2 (5 bases). Germline CDR1 and CDR2: WNHNN and SYGVQD (reference sequence). This CDR3 comprises 14 residues. Trimming cost V 5 bases and J 4 bases, with 13 bases left between them.

A remark on this clonotype: Given a much more abundant clone one base away, this may be a read error. The chain joins TRBV12-5 to TRBJ2-3, with 11 bases fitting TRBD2. CDR1 LGHNT and CDR2 FRNRAP come from the germline V gene. The trim removed 6 bases at V and 8 bases at J, leaving 13 bases unmatched. The CDR3 loop spans 16 amino acids. The CDR3 sequence is CASGPKLAGDLGTQYF. DNA for the CDR3: TGTGCTAGTGGCCCCAAACTAGCGGGAGATTTAGGTACGCAGTATTTT.

This clonotype was counted at least ten times. The genes are TRBV9 and TRBJ2-3; D is unclear. The CDR3 loop spans 13 amino acids. Germline CDR1 reads SGDLS; CDR2 reads YYNGEE. The germline V and J ends were trimmed by 0 bases and 2 bases, with 4 bases remaining between them. The CDR3 region is CASSVEVTDTQYF. The DNA of the CDR3 is TGTGCCAGCAGCGTAGAAGTCACAGATACGCAGTATTTT.

Many counts were recorded for this clonotype. The chain employs TRBV5-1 and TRBJ2-7; 7 bases align to TRBD2. The V and J ends lost 5 bases and 1 base, in that order; junction bases with no gene match: 9. The V gene's germline CDR1 is SGHRS and CDR2 YFSETQ. CDR3 length: 15 amino acids. DNA for the CDR3: TGCGCCAGCAGATACGACGGGACTAAATCCTACGAGCAGTACTTC. Protein sequence: CASRYDGTKSYEQYF.

This rearrangement joins TRBV7-3 to TRBJ2-2; TRBD2 matches at 16 bases. This CDR3 has 18 residues. CDR1 and CDR2 from the germline V gene are SGHTA and FQGTGA. With 1 base clipped from V and 6 bases from J, the junction kept 5 bases outside the gene matches. CDR3 region: CASSLRGLAGGPPGELFF. In DNA form, the CDR3 reads TGTGCCAGCAGCTTAAGGGGACTAGCGGGAGGGCCGCCCGGGGAGCTGTTTTTT.

Many counts were recorded for this clonotype. Here the CDR3 reads CASSLAGGNSYEQFF. CDR3 DNA sequence: TGTGCCAGCAGCTTAGCGGGAGGGAATTCGTATGAGCAGTTCTTC. This chain connects TRBV7-2 to TRBJ2-1; 7 positions match TRBD2. The V gene's germline CDR1 is SGHTA and CDR2 FQGNSA. With V trimmed by 0 bases and J by 8 bases, 7 bases remained unmatched. The CDR3 contains 15 residues.

On this clonotype: A single base separates this from a much larger clone, so it may be a read error. The V call is TRBV5-5, the J call TRBJ1-1; 7 bases match TRBD1. The CDR3 is 15 residues long. J lost 0 bases, V lost 4 bases, and 6 bases had no gene match. Germline V CDR1 and CDR2: SGHKS, YYEKEE (reference sequence). CDR3 DNA: TGTGCCAGCAGCCAGGCCGGGACAGTGAACACTGAAGCTTTCTTT. Protein: CASSQAGTVNTEAFF. Full variable domain (remainder filled in from reference TRBV5-5 and TRBJ1-1): DAGVTQSPTHLIKTRGQQVTLRCSPISGHKSVSWYQQVLGQGPQFIFQYYEKEERGRGNFPDRFSARQFPNYSSELNVNALLLGDSALYLCASSQAGTVNTEAFFGQGTRLTVV.

The rearrangement joins TRBV2 to TRBJ1-5; 8 bases align to TRBD1. Germline values: CDR1 SNHLY, CDR2 FYNNEI. The CDR3 totals 16 residues. J was trimmed by 7 bases and V by 0 bases; bases with no gene match: 8. CDR3 loop: CASSEARGQGAQPQHF. The CDR3 region has the DNA TGTGCCAGCAGTGAAGCAAGAGGACAGGGAGCACAGCCCCAGCATTTT.

Regarding this clonotype: A junction end diverges from the germline sequence, so it may reflect a read error. V usage is TRBV18 and J usage is TRBJ2-7; D gene ambiguous. The CDR3 sequence is 16 residues long. The germline gives CDR1 KGHSH, CDR2 LQKENI. Written as DNA, the CDR3 is TGTGCCAGCTCCCCACCGGGTAAAACGGTTACCTACGAGCAGTACTTC. This translates into CASSPPGKTVTYEQYF.

The chain links TRBV6-1 to TRBJ2-1; a possible D gene is TRBD2 (5 bases). V dropped 6 bases and J dropped 8 bases, with 14 bases sitting between them. Germline CDR1 MNHNS, CDR2 SASEGT. The CDR3 extends over 13 amino acids. The CDR3 reads CASRYPGSDEQFF. The CDR3 nucleotides are TGTGCCAGCAGGTACCCTGGGAGCGATGAGCAGTTCTTC.

V and J are TRBV12-3 or TRBV12-4 and TRBJ2-2; no definite D call. V shed 7 bases and J shed 4 bases, with 13 bases lying between them. The CDR3 covers 14 residues. In DNA, the CDR3 is TGTGCCAGCAAAACGGACGGCCCCACCGGGGAGCTGTTTTTT. It encodes CASKTDGPTGELFF.

The chain employs TRBV5-1 and TRBJ2-1; 8 nucleotides agree with TRBD1. CDR3 length: 17 residues. The V gene's germline CDR1 is SGHRS and CDR2 YFSETQ. J was trimmed by 3 bases and V by 2 bases; bases with no gene match: 10. Here the CDR3 DNA reads TGCGCCAGCAGCTTTGTATTCGTCGGACAGGGCTACAATGAGCAGTTCTTC. Protein sequence: CASSFVFVGQGYNEQFF.

The chain joins TRBV20-1 to TRBJ1-1; TRBD1 is a possible D gene (5 bases). The CDR3 loop spans 12 amino acids. V lost 0 bases and J 11 bases, leaving 13 bases between the germline ends. In germline, CDR1 is DFQATT, CDR2 SNEGSKA (reference sequence). CDR3 bases: TGCAGTGCTAGAGAGCAGGGAGTGGGGGCTTTCTTT. Translating it yields CSAREQGVGAFF.

There are many counts of this clonotype. This chain connects TRBV28 to TRBJ2-1, with 14 bases matching TRBD2. The CDR3 length is 17 residues. Trimming took 6 bases from V and 0 from J; bases not matched to a gene: 4. Germline V gene data show CDR1 as MDHEN and CDR2 as SYDVKM. CDR3 sequence (DNA): TGTGCCAGCAGACAGACTAGCGGGAGGGGCTCCTACAATGAGCAGTTCTTC. Translation gives CASRQTSGRGSYNEQFF.

This clonotype was recorded many times. V gene TRBV7-2 combines with J gene TRBJ2-1; D call uncertain. Germline V gives CDR1 SGHTA, CDR2 FQGNSA. Trimming removed 1 base at V and 0 bases at J, with 1 base between. This CDR3 is built from 13 residues. The CDR3 nucleotides are TGTGCCAGCAGCTTAGACTCCTACAATGAGCAGTTCTTC. Translated: CASSLDSYNEQFF.